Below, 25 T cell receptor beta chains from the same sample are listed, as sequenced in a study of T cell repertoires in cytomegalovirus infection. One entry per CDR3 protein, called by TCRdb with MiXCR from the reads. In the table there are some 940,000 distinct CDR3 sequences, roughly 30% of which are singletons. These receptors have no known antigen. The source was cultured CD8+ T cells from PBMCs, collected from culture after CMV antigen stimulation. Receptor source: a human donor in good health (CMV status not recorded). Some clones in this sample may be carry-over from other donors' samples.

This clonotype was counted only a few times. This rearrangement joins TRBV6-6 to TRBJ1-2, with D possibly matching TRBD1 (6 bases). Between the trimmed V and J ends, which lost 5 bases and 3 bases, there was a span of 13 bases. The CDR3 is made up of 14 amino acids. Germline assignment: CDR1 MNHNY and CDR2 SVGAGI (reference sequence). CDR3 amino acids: CASSPRPGDYGYTF. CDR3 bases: TGTGCCAGCAGTCCCCGCCCAGGGGACTATGGCTACACCTTC.

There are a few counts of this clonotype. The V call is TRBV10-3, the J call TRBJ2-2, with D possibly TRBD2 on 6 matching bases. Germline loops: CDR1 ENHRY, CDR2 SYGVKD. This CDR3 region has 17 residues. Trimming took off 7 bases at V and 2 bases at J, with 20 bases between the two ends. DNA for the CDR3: TGTGCCATCACCGAGCCGACTAGACCGGGTAACACCGGGGAGCTGTTTTTT. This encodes CAITEPTRPGNTGELFF.

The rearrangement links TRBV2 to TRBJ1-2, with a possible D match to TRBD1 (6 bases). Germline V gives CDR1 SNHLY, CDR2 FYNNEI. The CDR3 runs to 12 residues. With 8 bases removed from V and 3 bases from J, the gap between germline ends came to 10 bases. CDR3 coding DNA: TGTGCCAGCTTCGCAGGGGACTATGGCTACACCTTC. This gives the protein CASFAGDYGYTF. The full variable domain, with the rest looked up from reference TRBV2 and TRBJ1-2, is EPEVTQTPSHQVTQMGQEVILRCVPISNHLYFYWYRQILGQKVEFLVSFYNNEISEKSEIFDDQFSVERPDGSNFTLKIRSTKLEDSAMYFCASFAGDYGYTFGSGTRLTVV.

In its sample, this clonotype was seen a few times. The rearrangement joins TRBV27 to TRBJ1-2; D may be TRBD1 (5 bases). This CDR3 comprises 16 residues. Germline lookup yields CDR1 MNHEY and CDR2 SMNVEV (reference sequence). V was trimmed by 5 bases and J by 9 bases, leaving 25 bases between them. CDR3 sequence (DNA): TGTGCCAGCAGTGGCCCGCCAGGGTCACCCGTTAGGAGCTACACCTTC. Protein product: CASSGPPGSPVRSYTF.

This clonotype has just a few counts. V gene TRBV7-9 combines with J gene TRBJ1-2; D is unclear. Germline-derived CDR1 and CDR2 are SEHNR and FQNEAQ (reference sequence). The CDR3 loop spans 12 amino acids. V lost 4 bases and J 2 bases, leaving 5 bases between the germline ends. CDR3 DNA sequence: TGTGCCAGCAGCTATCCCAACTATGGCTACACCTTC. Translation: CASSYPNYGYTF.

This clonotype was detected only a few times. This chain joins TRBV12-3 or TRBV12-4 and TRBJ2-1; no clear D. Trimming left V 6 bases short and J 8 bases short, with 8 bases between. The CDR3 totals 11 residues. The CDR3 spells CASRRLDEQFF. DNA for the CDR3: TGTGCCAGCAGACGACTCGATGAGCAGTTCTTC.

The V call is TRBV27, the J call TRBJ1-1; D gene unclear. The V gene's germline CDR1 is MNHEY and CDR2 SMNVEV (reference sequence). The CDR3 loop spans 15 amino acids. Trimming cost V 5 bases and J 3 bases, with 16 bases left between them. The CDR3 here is CASSPGREVDTEAFF. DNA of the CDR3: TGTGCCAGCAGTCCCGGAAGGGAGGTGGACACTGAAGCTTTCTTT.

CDR3 region: CVSSSPGQGIYEQYV. Here the CDR3 DNA reads TGTGTCAGCAGCTCACCGGGACAGGGGATCTACGAGCAGTACGTC. V usage is TRBV11-2 and J usage is TRBJ2-7, with 10 bases identical to TRBD1. The CDR3 contains 15 residues. Germline CDR1 and CDR2: SGHAT and FQNNGV.

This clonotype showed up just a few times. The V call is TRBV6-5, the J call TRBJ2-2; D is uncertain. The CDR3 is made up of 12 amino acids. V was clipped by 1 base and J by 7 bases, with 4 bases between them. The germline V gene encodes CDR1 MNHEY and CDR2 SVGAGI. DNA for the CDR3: TGTGCCAGCAGTTACTTTTTCGGGGAGCTGTTTTTT. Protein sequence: CASSYFFGELFF.

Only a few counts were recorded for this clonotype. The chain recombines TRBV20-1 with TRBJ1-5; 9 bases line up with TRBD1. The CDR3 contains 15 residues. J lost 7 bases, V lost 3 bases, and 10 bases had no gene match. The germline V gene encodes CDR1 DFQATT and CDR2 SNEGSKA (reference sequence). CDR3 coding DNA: TGCAGTGCTAGGGACTTTACAGGGGGCCGACAGCCCCAGCATTTT. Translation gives CSARDFTGGRQPQHF.

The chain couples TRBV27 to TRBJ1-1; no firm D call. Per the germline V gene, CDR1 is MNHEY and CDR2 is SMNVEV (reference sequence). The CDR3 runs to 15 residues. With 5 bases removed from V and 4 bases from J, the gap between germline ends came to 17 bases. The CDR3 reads CASSQTRFLSTEAFF. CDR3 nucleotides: TGTGCCAGCAGTCAGACAAGGTTTTTGAGCACTGAAGCTTTCTTT.

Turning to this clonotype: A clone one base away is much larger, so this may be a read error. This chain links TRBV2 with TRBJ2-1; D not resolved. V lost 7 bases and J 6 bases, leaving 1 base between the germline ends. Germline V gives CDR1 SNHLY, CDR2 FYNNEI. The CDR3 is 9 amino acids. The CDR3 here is CASTNEQFF. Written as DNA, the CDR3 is TGTGCCAGCACCAATGAGCAGTTCTTC.

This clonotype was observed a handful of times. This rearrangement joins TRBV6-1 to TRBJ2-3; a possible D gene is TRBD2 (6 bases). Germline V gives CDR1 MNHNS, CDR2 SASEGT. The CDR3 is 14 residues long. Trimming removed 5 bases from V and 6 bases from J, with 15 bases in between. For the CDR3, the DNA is TGTGCCAGCAGTTTCGGGGGTTCTCGGGATACGCAGTATTTT. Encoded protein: CASSFGGSRDTQYF.

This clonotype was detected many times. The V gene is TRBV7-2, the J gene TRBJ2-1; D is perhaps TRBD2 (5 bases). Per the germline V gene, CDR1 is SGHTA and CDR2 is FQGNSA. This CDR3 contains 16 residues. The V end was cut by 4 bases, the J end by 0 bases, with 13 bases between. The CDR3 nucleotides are TGTGCCAGCAGCTCCCATCTTGGGAGCTCCTACAATGAGCAGTTCTTC. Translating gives CASSSHLGSSYNEQFF.

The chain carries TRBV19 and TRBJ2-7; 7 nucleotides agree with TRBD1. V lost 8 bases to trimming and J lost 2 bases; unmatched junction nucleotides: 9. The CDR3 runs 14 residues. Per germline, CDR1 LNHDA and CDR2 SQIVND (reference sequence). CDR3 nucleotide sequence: TGTGCCAGTGATCCCTCCGGGACAGCCTACGAGCAGTACTTC. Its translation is CASDPSGTAYEQYF. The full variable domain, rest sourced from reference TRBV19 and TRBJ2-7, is DGGITQSPKYLFRKEGQNVTLSCEQNLNHDAMYWYRQDPGQGLRLIYYSQIVNDFQKGDIAEGYSVSREKKESFPLTVTSAQKNPTAFYLCASDPSGTAYEQYFGPGTRLTVT.

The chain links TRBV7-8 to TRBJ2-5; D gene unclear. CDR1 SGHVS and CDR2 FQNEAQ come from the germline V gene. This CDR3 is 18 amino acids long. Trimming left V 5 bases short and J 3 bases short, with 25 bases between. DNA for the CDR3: TGTGCCAGCAGCCTCGACCAGGCACTGGAGACTTTTGAAGAGACCCAGTACTTC. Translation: CASSLDQALETFEETQYF. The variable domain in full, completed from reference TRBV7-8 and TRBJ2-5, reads GAGVSQSPRYKVAKRGQDVALRCDPISGHVSLFWYQQALGQGPEFLTYFQNEAQLDKSGLPSDRFFAERPEGSVSTLKIQRTQQEDSAVYLCASSLDQALETFEETQYFGPGTRLLVL.

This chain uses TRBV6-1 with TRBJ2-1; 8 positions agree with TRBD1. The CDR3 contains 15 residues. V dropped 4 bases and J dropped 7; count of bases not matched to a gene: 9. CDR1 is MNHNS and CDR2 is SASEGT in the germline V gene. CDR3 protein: CASSVGQGPRNEQFF. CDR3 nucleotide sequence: TGTGCCAGCAGTGTCGGACAGGGTCCGAGAAATGAGCAGTTCTTC.

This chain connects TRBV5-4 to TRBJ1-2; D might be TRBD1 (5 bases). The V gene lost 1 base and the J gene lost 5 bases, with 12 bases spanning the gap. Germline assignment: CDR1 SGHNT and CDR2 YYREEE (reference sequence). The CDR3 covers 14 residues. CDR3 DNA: TGTGCCAGCAGCTTGAAGGGACTTCCGTATGGCTACACCTTC. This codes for CASSLKGLPYGYTF.

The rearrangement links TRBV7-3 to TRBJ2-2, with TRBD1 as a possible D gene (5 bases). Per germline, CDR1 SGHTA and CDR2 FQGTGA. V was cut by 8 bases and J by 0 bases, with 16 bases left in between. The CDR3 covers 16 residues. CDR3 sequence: CASCSFDSSNTGELFF. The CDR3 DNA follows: TGTGCCAGCTGCTCATTCGACAGCTCGAACACCGGGGAGCTGTTTTTT.

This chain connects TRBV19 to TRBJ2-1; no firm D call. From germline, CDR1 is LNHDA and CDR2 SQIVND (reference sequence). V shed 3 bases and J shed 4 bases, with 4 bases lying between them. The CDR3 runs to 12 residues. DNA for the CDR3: TGTGCCAGTAGTATGGAGTACAATGAGCAGTTCTTC. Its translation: CASSMEYNEQFF.

The CDR3 sequence is CASSQQGRRAEAFF. DNA of the CDR3: TGTGCCAGCAGTCAACAGGGTCGGCGCGCTGAAGCTTTCTTT. This chain uses TRBV12-3 or TRBV12-4 with TRBJ1-1; D possibly corresponds to TRBD1 (6 bases). The germline V and J ends were trimmed by 5 bases and 6 bases, with 16 bases remaining between them. This CDR3 is built from 14 residues.

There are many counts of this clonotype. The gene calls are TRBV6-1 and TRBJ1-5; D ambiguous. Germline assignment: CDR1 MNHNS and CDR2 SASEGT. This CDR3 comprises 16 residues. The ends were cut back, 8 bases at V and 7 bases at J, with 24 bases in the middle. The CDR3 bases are TGTGCCAGCGAGTGGGTGGGAGGTGGAACGGGGCAGCCCCAGCATTTT. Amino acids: CASEWVGGGTGQPQHF.

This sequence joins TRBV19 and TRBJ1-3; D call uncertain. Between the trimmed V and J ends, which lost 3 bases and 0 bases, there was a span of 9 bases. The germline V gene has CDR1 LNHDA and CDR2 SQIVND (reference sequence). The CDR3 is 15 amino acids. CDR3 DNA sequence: TGTGCCAGTAGTATCGGCAGCTACTCTGGAAACACCATATATTTT. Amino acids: CASSIGSYSGNTIYF.

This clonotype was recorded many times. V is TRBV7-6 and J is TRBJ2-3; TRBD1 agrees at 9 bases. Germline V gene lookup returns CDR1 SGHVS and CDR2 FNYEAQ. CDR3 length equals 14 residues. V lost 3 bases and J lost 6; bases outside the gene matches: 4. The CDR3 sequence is CASSLTGGSDTQYF. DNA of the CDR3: TGTGCCAGCAGCTTGACAGGGGGGTCGGATACGCAGTATTTT.

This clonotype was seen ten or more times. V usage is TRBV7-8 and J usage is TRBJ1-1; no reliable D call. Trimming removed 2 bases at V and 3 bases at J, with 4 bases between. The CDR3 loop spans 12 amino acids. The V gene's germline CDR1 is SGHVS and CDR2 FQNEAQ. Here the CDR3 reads CASSLPDTEAFF. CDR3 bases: TGTGCCAGCAGCTTACCCGACACTGAAGCTTTCTTT. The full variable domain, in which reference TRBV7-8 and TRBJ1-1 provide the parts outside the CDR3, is GAGVSQSPRYKVAKRGQDVALRCDPISGHVSLFWYQQALGQGPEFLTYFQNEAQLDKSGLPSDRFFAERPEGSVSTLKIQRTQQEDSAVYLCASSLPDTEAFFGQGTRLTVV.